The 32 T cell receptor beta chains reported below all come from one sample, sequenced in a study of blood T cell repertoires in COVID-19. Here immunoSEQ multiplex PCR was the method, and the copy in TCRdb shows in-frame clones only, minus some. The sample gives about 150,000 clones, approximately 80% of which show up once; 10% to 11% is in the top ten. Sequenced input: peripheral blood. Receptors were obtained from a man aged 60 to 75 who had recovered from COVID-19.

V gene TRBV2 combines with J gene TRBJ2-5; TRBD1 matches 10 bases. Germline loops: CDR1 SNHLY, CDR2 FYNNEI. The CDR3 spans 16 residues. V gave up 7 bases and J gave up 5 bases; unmatched junction bases: 13. The DNA for the CDR3 is TGTGCCAGCAATCTAGGACAGGGGGGATCAGTGGAGACCCAGTACTTC. It codes for CASNLGQGGSVETQYF.

This chain links TRBV5-1 with TRBJ1-1, with 8 bases aligning to TRBD1. The CDR3 totals 14 residues. Per the germline V gene, CDR1 is SGHRS and CDR2 is YFSETQ. J gave up 5 bases and V 4 bases, and 7 bases lay outside the gene matches. CDR3 DNA sequence: TGCGCCAGCAGCCCGACAGGGGTGAGAACTGAAGCTTTCTTT. Amino acids: CASSPTGVRTEAFF.

This clone was detected once. The gene calls are TRBV5-4 and TRBJ1-2; D is unclear. Germline values: CDR1 SGHNT, CDR2 YYREEE (reference sequence). V gave up 0 bases and J gave up 2 bases, with 5 bases separating them. This CDR3 is 13 amino acids long. The chain's CDR3 is CASSLDTNYGYTF. The CDR3 coding sequence is TGTGCCAGCAGCTTGGACACAAACTATGGCTACACCTTC. Combining the CDR3 with reference TRBV5-4 and TRBJ1-2 gives the whole variable domain ETGVTQSPTHLIKTRGQQVTLRCSSQSGHNTVSWYQQALGQGPQFIFQYYREEENGRGNFPPRFSGLQFPNYSSELNVNALELDDSALYLCASSLDTNYGYTFGSGTRLTVV.

The J gene is TRBJ2-5, the V gene TRBV6-5; 10 positions agree with TRBD2. CDR1 MNHEY and CDR2 SVGAGI come from the germline V gene. The CDR3 totals 15 residues. The junction had 10 bases not matched to a gene; V was cut back by 7 bases and J by 5 bases. CDR3 sequence: CASTRASGGGETQYF. CDR3 DNA sequence: TGTGCCAGCACCCGGGCTAGCGGGGGCGGGGAGACCCAGTACTTC.

V usage is TRBV4-3 and J usage is TRBJ2-1; TRBD1 aligns across 11 bases. The CDR3 loop spans 15 amino acids. The germline V gene has CDR1 LGHNA and CDR2 YSLEER. The ends lost 1 base at V and 7 bases at J; junction bases unmatched: 3. In DNA form, the CDR3 reads TGCGCCAGCAGCCAAGGGACAGGGGGCAAGAATGAGCAGTTCTTC. This gives the protein CASSQGTGGKNEQFF.

The V and J genes are TRBV28 and TRBJ2-5, with D tentatively TRBD2 (7 bases). V was pared by 5 bases and J by 0 bases, with 19 bases between. The CDR3 covers 17 residues. In germline, CDR1 is MDHEN, CDR2 SYDVKM. CDR3 region: CASSPLGGGPYQETQYF. In DNA, the CDR3 is TGTGCCAGCAGTCCACTGGGGGGGGGCCCGTACCAAGAGACCCAGTACTTC. Full variable domain (rest looked up from reference TRBV28 and TRBJ2-5): DVKVTQSSRYLVKRTGEKVFLECVQDMDHENMFWYRQDPGLGLRLIYFSYDVKMKEKGDIPEGYSVSREKKERFSLILESASTNQTSMYLCASSPLGGGPYQETQYFGPGTRLLVL.

The chain employs TRBV6-4 and TRBJ2-5, with D perhaps matching TRBD2 (6 bases). CDR3 length: 13 amino acids. Germline-derived CDR1 and CDR2 are MRHNA and SNTAGT. V gave up 6 bases and J gave up 2 bases, with 10 bases separating them. The CDR3: CASSRDLQETQYF. CDR3 in DNA: TGTGCCAGCAGCCGGGACTTGCAAGAGACCCAGTACTTC.

The chain recombines TRBV30 with TRBJ2-5; TRBD2 agrees at 9 bases. The CDR3 loop spans 14 amino acids. The germline gives CDR1 GTSNPN, CDR2 SVGIG (reference sequence). V shed 3 bases and J 2 bases; nucleotides not matched to a gene: 4. The CDR3 DNA reads as TGTGCCTGGAGATTAGCGGGGGTGCAAGAGACCCAGTACTTC. Amino acids: CAWRLAGVQETQYF.

The J gene is TRBJ1-4, the V gene TRBV4-3; perhaps TRBD1 as D (5 bases). There are 15 residues in the CDR3. V was trimmed by 3 bases and J by 7 bases, leaving 15 bases between them. Germline V CDR1 and CDR2: LGHNA, YSLEER. In DNA, the CDR3 is TGCGCCAGCAGCCACCTACAGGCTCCTGGTGAAAAACTGTTTTTT. This sequence encodes CASSHLQAPGEKLFF.

The chain couples TRBV27 to TRBJ2-2, with 11 bases matching TRBD2. J was trimmed by 4 bases and V by 3 bases; bases with no gene match: 7. This CDR3 comprises 17 residues. In germline, CDR1 is MNHEY, CDR2 SMNVEV (reference sequence). Written as DNA, the CDR3 is TGTGCCAGCAGTTTGGATACTAGCGGGGGAGGCACCGGGGAGCTGTTTTTT. This codes for CASSLDTSGGGTGELFF.

V is TRBV19 and J is TRBJ1-5, with D uncertain. Germline assignment: CDR1 LNHDA and CDR2 SQIVND (reference sequence). V lost 6 bases and J 6 bases, leaving 18 bases between the germline ends. The CDR3 length is 15 residues. CDR3 DNA sequence: TGTGCCAGTAGAATCCGGGAAGGGCTGGGTCAGCCCCAGCATTTT. Protein sequence: CASRIREGLGQPQHF.

The chain uses TRBV5-6 and TRBJ1-2; D ambiguous. Per the germline V gene, CDR1 is SGHDT and CDR2 is YYEEEE. The CDR3 runs 15 residues. Trimming stripped 6 bases from V and 2 bases from J, with 17 bases between. In DNA form, the CDR3 reads TGTGCCAGCAACCGGCGGGAGGCGAGGAACTATGGCTACACCTTC. Its protein is CASNRREARNYGYTF.

The J gene is TRBJ2-7, the V gene TRBV7-3, with D perhaps matching TRBD2 (6 bases). Germline V gene sequence: CDR1 SGHTA, CDR2 FQGTGA. Trimming stripped 0 bases from V and 3 bases from J, with 9 bases between. CDR3 size: 14 residues. The CDR3 sequence is CASSLTAGNYEQYF. In DNA form, the CDR3 reads TGTGCCAGCAGCTTAACGGCGGGGAACTACGAGCAGTACTTC.

This chain links TRBV2 with TRBJ2-1, with 7 bases matching TRBD1. Trimming took 6 bases from V and 0 from J; bases not matched to a gene: 8. This CDR3 comprises 16 residues. CDR1 and CDR2 (germline): SNHLY, FYNNEI. CDR3 nucleotides: TGTGCCAGCAGCCTAAGGGGGCCCTTCTCCTACAATGAGCAGTTCTTC. Translation gives CASSLRGPFSYNEQFF.

The CDR3 DNA reads TGTGCCAGCTCACCTTATCCCGCGGGCAATCAGCCCCAGCATTTT. As protein: CASSPYPAGNQPQHF. The chain recombines TRBV18 with TRBJ1-5; D call uncertain. V lost 3 bases, J lost 2 bases, and 11 bases lay in between. Germline CDR1 is KGHSH and CDR2 is LQKENI. The CDR3 has 15 amino acids.

The rearrangement uses TRBV4-2 and TRBJ2-3; D is possibly TRBD2 (6 bases). The germline V gene encodes CDR1 LGHNA and CDR2 YNFKEQ. CDR3 length: 11 residues. Trimming left V 5 bases short and J 14 bases short, with 14 bases between. The CDR3 is CASSSGGAGYF. Here the CDR3 DNA reads TGTGCCAGCAGCAGTGGCGGGGCCGGGTATTTT.

CDR3 amino acids: CASSATGENEQFF. As DNA, the CDR3 is TGTGCCAGCAGTGCGACAGGGGAGAATGAGCAGTTCTTC. This sequence joins TRBV28 and TRBJ2-1; 8 bases are shared with TRBD1. V trimming: 5 bases; J trimming: 7 bases; junction bases outside the gene matches: 4. The CDR3 is 13 amino acids. The V gene's germline CDR1 is MDHEN and CDR2 SYDVKM.

The J gene is TRBJ2-5, the V gene TRBV4-3; D possibly corresponds to TRBD2 (5 bases). Germline values: CDR1 LGHNA, CDR2 YSLEER. V lost 0 bases, J lost 6 bases, and 11 bases lay in between. CDR3 length: 14 amino acids. CDR3 amino acids: CASSQDEGLKTQYF. The DNA of the CDR3 is TGCGCCAGCAGCCAAGATGAGGGTTTGAAGACCCAGTACTTC.

This chain joins TRBV14 and TRBJ1-6; tentative D call: TRBD1 (6 bases). Germline CDR1 is SGHDN and CDR2 is FVKESK. Deletions cut 5 bases from V and 7 bases from J, with 9 bases between. The CDR3 contains 13 residues. The CDR3 is CASSSRGNSPLHF. The CDR3 DNA follows: TGTGCCAGCAGCTCCAGGGGAAATTCACCCCTCCACTTT.

The chain employs TRBV7-2 and TRBJ1-2; the D is unclear. V was cut by 5 bases and J by 8 bases, with 15 bases left in between. This CDR3 region has 13 residues. Germline V gives CDR1 SGHTA, CDR2 FQGNSA. The CDR3 loop reads CASSPSLSGGYTF. DNA of the CDR3: TGTGCCAGCAGCCCAAGTCTGTCAGGAGGCTACACCTTC.

J is TRBJ1-1 and V is TRBV10-1, with 9 bases fitting TRBD1. The CDR3 length is 17 residues. J gave up 3 bases and V 3 bases, and 11 bases lay outside the gene matches. Germline V gene data show CDR1 as WNHNN and CDR2 as SYGVQD (reference sequence). DNA for the CDR3: TGCGCCAGCAGTGATGGGACAGGGAATTATTTGTACACTGAAGCTTTCTTT. It codes for CASSDGTGNYLYTEAFF.

This chain links TRBV28 with TRBJ2-7; the match to TRBD2 covers 7 bases. This CDR3 is 15 amino acids long. Germline trimming cut 4 bases from V and 1 base from J; bases unmatched to any gene: 7. Germline-derived CDR1 and CDR2 are MDHEN and SYDVKM. CDR3 sequence reads: CASSSPSGKSYEQYF. The DNA for the CDR3 is TGTGCCAGCAGTTCTCCTAGCGGAAAATCCTACGAGCAGTACTTC.

J is TRBJ2-4 and V is TRBV28, with 10 bases lining up with TRBD1. Trimming cost V 4 bases and J 8 bases; bases outside gene matches: 5. There are 14 residues in the CDR3. The V gene's germline CDR1 is MDHEN and CDR2 SYDVKM. CDR3: CASSSTGGLDIQYF. CDR3 nucleotides: TGTGCCAGCAGTTCGACAGGGGGCCTGGACATTCAGTACTTC. The complete variable domain, with remaining parts taken from reference TRBV28 and TRBJ2-4, reads DVKVTQSSRYLVKRTGEKVFLECVQDMDHENMFWYRQDPGLGLRLIYFSYDVKMKEKGDIPEGYSVSREKKERFSLILESASTNQTSMYLCASSSTGGLDIQYFGAGTRLSVL.

The chain recombines TRBV6-5 with TRBJ1-1; D remains ambiguous. Germline V gene sequence: CDR1 MNHEY, CDR2 SVGAGI. The CDR3 runs 14 residues. Trimming took off 0 bases at V and 1 base at J, with 6 bases between the two ends. This CDR3 is CASSYSAPNTEAFF. The CDR3 bases are TGTGCCAGCAGTTACTCGGCCCCGAACACTGAAGCTTTCTTT.

This CDR3 is CASSEQGTRGANVLTF. DNA of the CDR3: TGTGCCAGCAGTGAACAGGGAACTCGGGGGGCCAACGTCCTGACTTTC. The gene calls are TRBV6-1 and TRBJ2-6; D might be TRBD1 (5 bases). V gave up 2 bases and J gave up 4 bases, with 12 bases separating them. Germline V lookup: CDR1 MNHNS, CDR2 SASEGT. The CDR3 covers 16 residues.

The chain recombines TRBV6-1 with TRBJ2-7; TRBD2 might be the D (6 bases). The germline V gene has CDR1 MNHNS and CDR2 SASEGT. Trimming took 1 base from V and 4 from J, leaving 14 bases between them. CDR3 length equals 15 residues. Here the CDR3 reads CASSEGREKRYEQYF. The CDR3 DNA reads as TGTGCCAGCAGTGAAGGGAGGGAGAAGAGGTACGAGCAGTACTTC.

The chain combines TRBV7-6 with TRBJ2-5; D is uncertain. The V end was cut by 5 bases, the J end by 1 base, with 17 bases between. The CDR3 extends over 16 amino acids. Germline lookup yields CDR1 SGHVS and CDR2 FNYEAQ. CDR3 nucleotides: TGTGCCAGCAGCCCGTTGTCGGTCAACCTCCAAGAGACCCAGTACTTC. It codes for CASSPLSVNLQETQYF.

This clone came up once. The rearrangement links TRBV3-1 (or the pseudogene TRBV3-2) to TRBJ2-6; D unresolved. V shed 3 bases and J shed 3 bases, with 6 bases lying between them. Looked up from germline, CDR1 is LGHDT and CDR2 is YNNKEL (reference sequence). This CDR3 region has 14 residues. CDR3 in amino acids: CASSQRSGANVLTF. The DNA of the CDR3 is TGTGCCAGCAGCCAGCGGAGTGGGGCCAACGTCCTGACTTTC.

The genes are TRBV10-3 and TRBJ2-7, with TRBD1 as a possible D gene (6 bases). This CDR3 is built from 14 residues. V gave up 6 bases and J gave up 2 bases, with 14 bases separating them. Germline loops: CDR1 ENHRY, CDR2 SYGVKD. The CDR3 here is CAIRPTGRTYEQYF. CDR3 sequence (DNA): TGTGCCATCAGACCGACAGGTCGTACCTACGAGCAGTACTTC.

This clone was seen a few times. The V call is TRBV27, the J call TRBJ2-2; 8 bases agree with TRBD1. Germline CDR1 reads MNHEY; CDR2 reads SMNVEV (reference sequence). The CDR3 sequence is 16 residues long. J was trimmed by 6 bases and V by 3 bases; bases with no gene match: 9. This CDR3 is CASSFAWTGIPGELFF. In nucleotides, the CDR3 is TGTGCCAGCAGTTTCGCCTGGACAGGGATCCCCGGGGAGCTGTTTTTT.

This chain links TRBV6-5 with TRBJ2-3, with 7 positions matching TRBD1. Germline values: CDR1 MNHEY, CDR2 SVGAGI. V shed 2 bases and J 5 bases; nucleotides not matched to a gene: 7. The CDR3 length is 15 residues. This chain's CDR3 is CASSYRGRVGDTQYF. CDR3 nucleotides: TGTGCCAGCAGTTACAGGGGGCGCGTGGGAGATACGCAGTATTTT.

This chain uses TRBV6-1 with TRBJ2-4; the D is unclear. The CDR3 runs to 15 residues. The germline V gene encodes CDR1 MNHNS and CDR2 SASEGT. The V end lost 2 bases, the J end lost 0 bases, and 8 bases lay between the germline ends. CDR3 nucleotide sequence: TGTGCCAGCAGTGAAATGCGTCTAGCCAAAAACATTCAGTACTTC. Translated: CASSEMRLAKNIQYF.